The T cell receptor (beta chain) under discussion was sequenced for a study of cytomegalovirus exposure and HLA in healthy donors. Study-wide findings and caveats: TCR beta V segments were, for the most part, productive about 87% or about 30% of the time in an earlier analysis. Most TCR sequences were rare, but some public TCRs occurred in many donors. In the analysis, some V segments, TRBV6-2 and TRBV6-3 included, were excluded as indistinguishable.

This PCR relied on a set of 60 Vbeta primers and 13 Jbeta primers. Study processing details: Per a later analysis, the number of unique TCR beta chains was around 80 million, of which roughly 11 million were shared. Assay used: immunoSEQ multiplex PCR; TCRdb lists only in-frame clones, some missing. The V and J calls and clone size were taken over from that table, and D and trimming were inferred from the DNA. The table shows some 180,000 clones, with 70% to 80% occurring only once. Germline loops: CDR1 SQVTM, CDR2 ANQGSEA. The V and J ends lost 8 bases and 4 bases, in that order; junction bases with no gene match: 9. The CDR3 is 13 residues long. Notes on this clone: Its antigen remains unidentified.

This sequence joins TRBV29-1 and TRBJ1-1, with TRBD1 matching 8 bases. The sequenced sample consisted of PBMCs. This clonotype was obtained from a man between 18 and 29 years old in good health and CMV-seronegative. DNA of the CDR3: TGCAGCTCAACCGACAGGGGTTTCACTGAAGCTTTCTTT. The encoded protein is CSSTDRGFTEAFF.